This TCR beta chain emerged from a study of Ad26.COV2.S vaccination and SARS-CoV-2 variants. The wider study: Donor allocation was to the COV1001 Ad26.COV2.S trial arm. In the study, Ad26.COV2.S was injected intramuscularly once, or twice 56 days apart. Study conclusions and caveats: Ad26.COV2.S recipients had broader spike-specific TCRs (P = 0.0014).

Described treatment: about 20 received Ad26.COV2.S at low or high dose, single or two shots; several received placebo; per-sample allocation not given. It was on day 63 after the first vaccine or placebo injection that samples were taken. Profiled with immunoSEQ multiplex PCR; TCRdb holds only in-frame clones, not every one. Of hundreds of thousands of clones in the sample, more than 75% were seen once. The table lists this clone with a few counts. Its target is unknown. A junction boundary mismatches the germline segment, possibly from a read error. The CDR3 extends over 14 amino acids. Per the germline V gene, CDR1 is MNHNS and CDR2 is SASEGT.

This specimen was peripheral blood, taken in a trial of Ad26.COV2.S vaccine versus placebo. The chain uses TRBV6-1 and TRBJ2-1, with TRBD2 matching 8 bases. This sequence originates from a person between 18 and 65 years old who received the Ad26.COV2.S COVID-19 vaccine or a placebo. CDR3: CASSKAGAYNEQFF. DNA for the CDR3: TGTGCCAGCAGTAAAGCGGGGGCCTACAATGAGCAGTTCTTC.